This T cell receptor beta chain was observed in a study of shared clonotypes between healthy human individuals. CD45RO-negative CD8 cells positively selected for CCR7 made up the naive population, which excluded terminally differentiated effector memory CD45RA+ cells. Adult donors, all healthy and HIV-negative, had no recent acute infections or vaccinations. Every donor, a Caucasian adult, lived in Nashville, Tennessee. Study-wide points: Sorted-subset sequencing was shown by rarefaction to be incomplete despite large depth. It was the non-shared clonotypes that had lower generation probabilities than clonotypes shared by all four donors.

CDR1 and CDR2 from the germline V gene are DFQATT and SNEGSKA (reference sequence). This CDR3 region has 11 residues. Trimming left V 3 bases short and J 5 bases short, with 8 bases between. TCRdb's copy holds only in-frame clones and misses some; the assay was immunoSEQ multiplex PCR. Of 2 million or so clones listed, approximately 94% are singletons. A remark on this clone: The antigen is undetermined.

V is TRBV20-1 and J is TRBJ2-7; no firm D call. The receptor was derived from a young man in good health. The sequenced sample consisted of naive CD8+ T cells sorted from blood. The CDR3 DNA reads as TGCAGTGCTAGCATTATAGACGAGCAGTACTTC. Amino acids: CSASIIDEQYF.